What follows are 7 T cell receptor beta chains derived from one specimen sequenced in a study of T cells in Graves' hyperthyroidism and ophthalmopathy. Regions amplified from RNA transcripts were the TCR beta CDR3 regions. Researchers ran a first-round RT-PCR on the TCR CDR3 using the HTBI primer set. MiXCR, applied by TCRdb to the multiplex PCR reads, yields one record per CDR3 protein. This sample has around 280,000 distinct CDR3 sequences; roughly 14% occur once, and the top ten carry around 7.9%. Sequenced sample: blood. Receptors were obtained from a woman aged 25 to 39 with Graves' hyperthyroidism that later progressed to Graves' ophthalmopathy.

There are many counts of this clonotype. The chain links TRBV6-2 or TRBV6-3 to TRBJ2-5; D may correspond to TRBD1 or TRBD2 (5 bases each). The CDR3 contains 15 residues. In germline, CDR1 is MNHEY, CDR2 SVGEGT. V lost 5 bases and J lost 7, with 20 bases in between. In DNA, the CDR3 is TGTGCCAGCAGTAGATTCCGGGACGTCGAGAGGACCCAGTACTTC. This translates into CASSRFRDVERTQYF.

This clonotype was recorded many times. The chain uses TRBV12-3 or TRBV12-4 and TRBJ1-2; D possibly corresponds to TRBD1 (6 bases). V shed 6 bases and J shed 4 bases, with 15 bases lying between them. CDR3 length equals 14 residues. The CDR3 reads CASSGDTRSYGYTF. The CDR3 DNA reads as TGTGCCAGCAGCGGGGACACAAGGAGCTATGGCTACACCTTC.

This clonotype came up many times. The CDR3 loop is CASSSGLYYEQYF. Here the CDR3 DNA reads TGTGCCAGCTCATCGGGACTGTACTACGAGCAGTACTTC. The rearrangement uses TRBV18 and TRBJ2-7, with D possibly TRBD2 on 6 matching bases. Trimming shortened V by 5 bases and J by 3 bases, and 11 bases separated the two germline ends. Germline CDR1 is KGHSH and CDR2 is LQKENI. This CDR3 has 13 residues.

This clonotype was detected ten times or more. The chain combines TRBV7-3 with TRBJ1-5, with D maybe TRBD1 (6 bases). V lost 4 bases, J lost 4 bases, and 20 bases lay in between. From germline, CDR1 is SGHTA and CDR2 FQGTGA. The length of the CDR3 is 17 residues. CDR3 DNA sequence: TGTGCCAGCAGCTCATTCCGGGACACCCTTCCAAATCAGCCCCAGCATTTT. It specifies CASSSFRDTLPNQPQHF. Filled out from reference TRBV7-3 and TRBJ1-5, the complete variable domain reads GAGVSQTPSNKVTEKGKYVELRCDPISGHTALYWYRQSLGQGPEFLIYFQGTGAADDSGLPNDRFFAVRPEGSVSTLKIQRTERGDSAVYLCASSSFRDTLPNQPQHFGDGTRLSIL.

This clonotype was detected many times. The V call is TRBV7-9, the J call TRBJ2-5; 7 bases line up with TRBD1. This CDR3 is built from 16 residues. Trimming removed 5 bases from V and 1 base from J; junction bases left unmatched: 10. CDR1 SEHNR and CDR2 FQNEAQ come from the germline V gene (reference sequence). CDR3 nucleotides: TGTGCCAGCAGCCCCGGGCGGGCAGGGGGCCAAGAGACCCAGTACTTC. It encodes CASSPGRAGGQETQYF.

The V call is TRBV19, the J call TRBJ2-1; 7 nucleotides align to TRBD2. The germline gives CDR1 LNHDA, CDR2 SQIVND (reference sequence). The CDR3 sequence is 14 residues long. The trim removed 5 bases at V and 9 bases at J, leaving 10 bases unmatched. The CDR3 spells CASSPAKRGGEQFF. CDR3 nucleotide sequence: TGTGCCAGTAGTCCCGCCAAGCGGGGTGGTGAGCAGTTCTTC.

This chain joins TRBV5-5 and TRBJ2-1, with unresolved D. V was pared by 2 bases and J by 5 bases, with 8 bases between. Germline V gene data show CDR1 as SGHKS and CDR2 as YYEKEE (reference sequence). The CDR3 extends over 13 amino acids. The CDR3 region is CASSLVPNNEQFF. In DNA form, the CDR3 reads TGTGCCAGCAGCTTAGTCCCCAACAATGAGCAGTTCTTC.